This T cell receptor beta chain originates from a study of T cells after yellow fever vaccination (dated by TCRdb to the late 2010s). In the study overall: The SMART-Seq v4 Ultra Low Input RNA kit was used to prepare libraries from fractions with low cell numbers. The cohort comprised two healthy male donors, one aged 18 to 30 and one aged 30 to 40 years. To track T-cell clones before and after primary and booster YFV17D yellow fever vaccination, bulk TCR alpha and beta repertoires were sequenced longitudinally. Blood was collected at multiple timepoints before and after primary and secondary immunization, and bulk PBMC replicates and cell subsets were isolated. Broad study findings and their caveats: Computational filtering was required because FACS-sorted repertoires could contain abundant contaminating clonotypes from the bulk population. A small fraction of clonotypes appeared in both the CD4 and CD8 compartments, likely as a result of convergent recombination. The secondary T-cell response was found to be weaker but faster than the primary response, with a peak reached on day 5 rather than on day 15. Only a couple of donors were included in the study, so the extent to which the findings can be generalized is limited. After the booster, most clones that had expanded after primary vaccination were detected again (about 95% of CD4 and around nine tenths of CD8), suggesting broad maintenance of memory.

V is pared back by 7 bases and J by 9 bases, with 18 bases lying between the germline termini. The CDR3 sequence holds 13 residues, the cysteine and phenylalanine included. The only DNA kept is the CDR3, 39 bases in frame from the first base. In the paper's terms, the treatment or condition label means: live attenuated yellow fever vaccine strain. At each blood-draw timepoint, two biological replicates of bulk PBMCs were obtained. PBMCs were isolated from peripheral blood using a standard Ficoll-Paque protocol. TriZol was used to extract RNA from bulk PBMCs, from CD4 and CD8 fractions, and from dextramer-positive and dextramer-negative fractions. The sample holds a few counts of this clonotype. The target of this receptor is not known. The input lacks base qualities; no much larger clone sits a single base away. TCR cDNA was made using 5'RACE template switching, a step that added a universal primer site and unique molecular identifiers. Priming for cDNA synthesis came from both the TCR alpha and TCR beta constant segments. Libraries were amplified in two PCR steps, with sample barcodes and sequencing adapters added in the second step. Sequencing of libraries was performed on Illumina HiSeq 2500 (2x100 bp) or NovaSeq (2x150 bp). From the authors' description of their analysis: MIGEC was used to demultiplex reads and collapse the reads into UMI consensus sequences, and MiXCR was used for V(D)J alignment. Clonotypes responding to the vaccine were identified with edgeR on replicate PBMC samples, with the criteria of FDR below 0.01 and a log2 fold change above 5 up to day 15. Each bulk clonotype received a CD4 or CD8 identity based on whether the sequenced CD4 or CD8 repertoire contained that clonotype at higher abundance. Using fastp at Q25 and MiXCR, TCRdb reprocessed the public reads and kept productive beta chains. Identical CDR3 protein sequences are pooled into one entry, listed with their most common genes and DNA. TCRdb's processing, not the study's, gives the V and J calls here. The sample table holds 500,000 to 650,000 distinct CDR3 sequences, of which around an eighth were seen once. The biggest ten clones account for about 14% of the sample.

The sequence came from a man under 40 who received the YFV17D yellow fever vaccine. This material consisted of PBMCs, taken on the day of the yellow fever booster vaccination. The rearranged segments are TRBV12-3 or TRBV12-4 and TRBJ1-2, with the identity of the D gene unclear. At the DNA level, the sequence is TGTGCCAGCACTTTCGGTGAGGTTGGTCGCTACACCTTC. Its protein reads: CASTFGEVGRYTF.